These T cell receptor beta chains were read from a single sample in a study of a mutant IDH1 vaccine in newly diagnosed glioma. No antigen has been assigned to these receptors. The protocol was immunoSEQ multiplex PCR, while the TCRdb copy is restricted to in-frame clones and leaves out a portion. The table has about 83,000 clones, around nine tenths seen once. The source was PBMCs, collected from a glioma patient whose treatment included an IDH1 peptide vaccine. The receptors here all came from a woman aged 50 to 65 with glioma. The CDR3 runs from the conserved cysteine through the conserved F or W. D genes are given only for firm matches.

j_call: TRBJ1-5
v_call: TRBV7-9
d_call: .
cdr3_aa: CASGRGYSNQPQHF

j_call: TRBJ1-2
v_call: TRBV5-1
d_call: .
cdr3_aa: CASSLGTVSYGYTF

j_call: TRBJ2-7
v_call: TRBV5-1
d_call: .
cdr3_aa: CASQRSGTYEQYF

j_call: TRBJ2-7
v_call: TRBV9
d_call: .
cdr3_aa: CASSASRGQSYEQYF

j_call: TRBJ2-5
v_call: TRBV5-4
d_call: .
cdr3_aa: CASSLGQGRETQYF

j_call: TRBJ1-1
v_call: TRBV27
d_call: .
cdr3_aa: CASQTGLWIQGTEAFF

j_call: TRBJ2-1
v_call: TRBV9
d_call: .
cdr3_aa: CASSVELASGNEQFF

j_call: TRBJ1-2
v_call: TRBV9
d_call: .
cdr3_aa: CASSGLTVNYGYTF

j_call: TRBJ2-7
v_call: TRBV6-5
d_call: TRBD1
cdr3_aa: CASSRGQFSYEQYF

j_call: TRBJ1-2
v_call: TRBV6-5
d_call: TRBD1
cdr3_aa: CASSYSIDRGGYTF

j_call: TRBJ1-1
v_call: TRBV5-5
d_call: .
cdr3_aa: CASSLRGAGTEAFF

j_call: TRBJ2-1
v_call: TRBV5-4
d_call: TRBD1
cdr3_aa: CASSLGQGVHEQFF

j_call: TRBJ1-5
v_call: TRBV30
d_call: .
cdr3_aa: CAWSVRVVYSNQPQHF

j_call: TRBJ2-5
v_call: TRBV7-2
d_call: .
cdr3_aa: CASSLGRQETQYF

j_call: TRBJ2-1
v_call: TRBV4-1
d_call: TRBD2
cdr3_aa: CASSQGRSGRYNEQFF

j_call: TRBJ1-4
v_call: TRBV15
d_call: .
cdr3_aa: CATSIGGGFGNEKLFF

j_call: TRBJ2-3
v_call: TRBV5-1
d_call: .
cdr3_aa: CASRADRDTQYF

j_call: TRBJ1-4
v_call: TRBV6-1
d_call: TRBD1
cdr3_aa: CASSEGQGREKLFF

j_call: TRBJ1-3
v_call: TRBV4-1
d_call: .
cdr3_aa: CASSQDTAGSGNTIYF

j_call: TRBJ2-1
v_call: TRBV4-2
d_call: TRBD2
cdr3_aa: CASSLTLAGGHNEQFF

j_call: TRBJ2-4
v_call: TRBV6-5
d_call: TRBD2
cdr3_aa: CASSPPGEGEIQYF

j_call: TRBJ2-7
v_call: TRBV5-6
d_call: TRBD1
cdr3_aa: CASSATGDHTEQYF

j_call: TRBJ2-3
v_call: TRBV7-3
d_call: TRBD2
cdr3_aa: CASSLGWERDTQYF

j_call: TRBJ1-4
v_call: TRBV10-3
d_call: .
cdr3_aa: CAISEPRNEKLFF

j_call: TRBJ2-5
v_call: TRBV18
d_call: TRBD2
cdr3_aa: CASSPPSGGTQYF

j_call: TRBJ2-7
v_call: TRBV6-1
d_call: TRBD1
cdr3_aa: CATRRDRGVYEQYF

j_call: TRBJ2-4
v_call: TRBV9
d_call: TRBD1
cdr3_aa: CASSPRTGAFAAKNIQYF

j_call: TRBJ2-3
v_call: TRBV27
d_call: .
cdr3_aa: CASSLGVSSTDTQYF

j_call: TRBJ1-1
v_call: TRBV7-9
d_call: TRBD1
cdr3_aa: CASSPTGSQWAFF

j_call: TRBJ2-7
v_call: TRBV28
d_call: .
cdr3_aa: CASSPISRTYGYEQYF

j_call: TRBJ2-7
v_call: TRBV11-2
d_call: .
cdr3_aa: CASSHSRYEQYF

j_call: TRBJ2-7
v_call: TRBV30
d_call: .
cdr3_aa: CAWSPDLQHYEQYF

j_call: TRBJ2-2
v_call: TRBV15
d_call: TRBD2
cdr3_aa: CATRVGGLAGFGELFF

j_call: TRBJ1-1
v_call: TRBV10-3
d_call: .
cdr3_aa: CAISESPELRNTEAFF

j_call: TRBJ1-6
v_call: TRBV13
d_call: TRBD1
cdr3_aa: CASSLTGQGPHF

j_call: TRBJ2-7
v_call: TRBV27
d_call: .
cdr3_aa: CASSSSYEQYF

j_call: TRBJ1-4
v_call: TRBV6-1
d_call: TRBD1
cdr3_aa: CASSEGTGGTNEKLFF

j_call: TRBJ1-2
v_call: TRBV2
d_call: .
cdr3_aa: CASNYDRSYGYTF

j_call: TRBJ2-2
v_call: TRBV29-1
d_call: TRBD2
cdr3_aa: CSGLLAEGNTGELFF

j_call: TRBJ1-1
v_call: TRBV7-9
d_call: .
cdr3_aa: CASSLETGSTEAFF

j_call: TRBJ2-7
v_call: TRBV28
d_call: .
cdr3_aa: CASKGLEAGTYEQYF

j_call: TRBJ2-3
v_call: TRBV27
d_call: .
cdr3_aa: CASSLLQGIDTQYF

j_call: TRBJ2-7
v_call: TRBV11-2
d_call: .
cdr3_aa: CASSSRDYEQYF

j_call: TRBJ1-2
v_call: TRBV28
d_call: .
cdr3_aa: CASTLVGGDGYTF

j_call: TRBJ2-5
v_call: TRBV7-9
d_call: TRBD1
cdr3_aa: CASSSRDRPPGETQYF

j_call: TRBJ1-5
v_call: TRBV7-2
d_call: .
cdr3_aa: CASSPGQIQPQHF

j_call: TRBJ2-3
v_call: TRBV7-9
d_call: TRBD2
cdr3_aa: CASSLALSSGSDTQYF

j_call: TRBJ2-2
v_call: TRBV7-9
d_call: .
cdr3_aa: CASSKEDRVGELFF

j_call: TRBJ2-6
v_call: TRBV4-1
d_call: .
cdr3_aa: CASALGSGANVLTF

j_call: TRBJ2-3
v_call: TRBV21-1
d_call: .
cdr3_aa: CASPGLAGGPGTDTQYF

j_call: TRBJ1-1
v_call: TRBV6-5
d_call: .
cdr3_aa: CASSYGGAGTEAFF

j_call: TRBJ2-1
v_call: TRBV5-1
d_call: TRBD2
cdr3_aa: CASSLPTSGSTGYEQFF

j_call: TRBJ2-7
v_call: TRBV2
d_call: .
cdr3_aa: CASSASRYEQYF

j_call: TRBJ1-4
v_call: TRBV28
d_call: .
cdr3_aa: CASSLNQDEKLFF

j_call: TRBJ1-2
v_call: TRBV19
d_call: .
cdr3_aa: CASSGDSPHGYTF

j_call: TRBJ1-4
v_call: TRBV5-1
d_call: .
cdr3_aa: CASSVGAGEKLFF